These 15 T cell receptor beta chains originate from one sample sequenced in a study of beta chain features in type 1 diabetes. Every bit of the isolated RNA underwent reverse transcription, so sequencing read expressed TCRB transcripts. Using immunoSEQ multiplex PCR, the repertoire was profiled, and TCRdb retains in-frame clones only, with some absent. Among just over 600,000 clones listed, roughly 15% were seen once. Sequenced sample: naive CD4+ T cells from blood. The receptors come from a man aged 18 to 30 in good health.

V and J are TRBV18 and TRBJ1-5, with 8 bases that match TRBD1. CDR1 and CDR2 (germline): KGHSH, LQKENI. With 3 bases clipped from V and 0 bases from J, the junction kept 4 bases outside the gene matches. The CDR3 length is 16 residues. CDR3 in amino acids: CASSPMGTGSNQPQHF. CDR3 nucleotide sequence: TGTGCCAGCTCACCGATGGGGACAGGTAGCAATCAGCCCCAGCATTTT.

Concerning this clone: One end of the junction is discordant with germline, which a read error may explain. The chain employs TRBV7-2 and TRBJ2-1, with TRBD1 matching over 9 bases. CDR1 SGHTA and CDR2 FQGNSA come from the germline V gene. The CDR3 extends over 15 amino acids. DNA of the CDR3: TGTGCCAGCAGGTTGTACAGGGGGCGCTACTATGAGCAGTTCTTC. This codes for CASRLYRGRYYEQFF.

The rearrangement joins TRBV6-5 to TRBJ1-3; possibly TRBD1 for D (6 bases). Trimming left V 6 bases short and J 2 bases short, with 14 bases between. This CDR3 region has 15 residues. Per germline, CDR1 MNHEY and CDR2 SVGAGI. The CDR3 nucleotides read TGTGCCAGCAGAAACTCCGGGACAACTGGAAACACCATATATTTT. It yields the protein CASRNSGTTGNTIYF.

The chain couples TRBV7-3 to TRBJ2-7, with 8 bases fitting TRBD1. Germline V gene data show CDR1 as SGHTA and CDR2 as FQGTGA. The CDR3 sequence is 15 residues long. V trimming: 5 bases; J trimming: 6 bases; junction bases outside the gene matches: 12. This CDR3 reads CASSPHRDRSAEQYF. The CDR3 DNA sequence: TGTGCCAGCAGCCCGCACAGGGACAGGAGCGCCGAGCAGTACTTC.

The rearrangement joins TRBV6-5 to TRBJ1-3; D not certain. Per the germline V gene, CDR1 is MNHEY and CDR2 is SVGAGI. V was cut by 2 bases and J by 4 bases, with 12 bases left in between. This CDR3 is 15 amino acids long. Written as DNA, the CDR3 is TGTGCCAGCAGTTACATCGGGTTGGAAGGAAACACCATATATTTT. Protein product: CASSYIGLEGNTIYF.

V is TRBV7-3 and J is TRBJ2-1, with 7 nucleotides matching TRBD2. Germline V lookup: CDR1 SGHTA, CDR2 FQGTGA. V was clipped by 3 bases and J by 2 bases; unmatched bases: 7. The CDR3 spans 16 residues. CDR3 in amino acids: CASSFFGREAYNEQFF. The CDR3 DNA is TGTGCCAGCAGCTTCTTCGGTCGGGAGGCCTACAATGAGCAGTTCTTC.

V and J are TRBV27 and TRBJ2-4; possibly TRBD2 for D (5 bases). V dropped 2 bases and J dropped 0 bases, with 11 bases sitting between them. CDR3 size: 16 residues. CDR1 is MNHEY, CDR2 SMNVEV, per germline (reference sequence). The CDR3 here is CASSLGRGLAKNIQYF. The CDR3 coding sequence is TGTGCCAGCAGTTTAGGACGCGGGCTAGCCAAAAACATTCAGTACTTC.

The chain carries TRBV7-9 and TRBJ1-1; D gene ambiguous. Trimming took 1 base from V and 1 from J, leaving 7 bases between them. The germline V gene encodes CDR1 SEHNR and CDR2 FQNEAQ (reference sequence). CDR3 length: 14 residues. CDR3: CASSLGRQNTEAFF. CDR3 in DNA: TGTGCCAGCAGCTTAGGGAGGCAGAACACTGAAGCTTTCTTT. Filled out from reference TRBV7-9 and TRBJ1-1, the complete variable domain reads DTGVSQNPRHKITKRGQNVTFRCDPISEHNRLYWYRQTLGQGPEFLTYFQNEAQLEKSRLLSDRFSAERPKGSFSTLEIQRTEQGDSAMYLCASSLGRQNTEAFFGQGTRLTVV.

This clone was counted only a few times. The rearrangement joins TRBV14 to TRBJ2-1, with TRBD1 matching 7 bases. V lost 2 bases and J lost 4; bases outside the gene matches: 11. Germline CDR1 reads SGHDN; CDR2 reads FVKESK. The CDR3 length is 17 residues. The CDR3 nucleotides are TGTGCCAGCAGCCAACGACACGGTGACAGGGCGTACAATGAGCAGTTCTTC. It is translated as CASSQRHGDRAYNEQFF. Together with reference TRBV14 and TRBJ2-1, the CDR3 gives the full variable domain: EAGVTQFPSHSVIEKGQTVTLRCDPISGHDNLYWYRRVMGKEIKFLLHFVKESKQDESGMPNNRFLAERTGGTYSTLKVQPAELEDSGVYFCASSQRHGDRAYNEQFFGPGTRLTVL.

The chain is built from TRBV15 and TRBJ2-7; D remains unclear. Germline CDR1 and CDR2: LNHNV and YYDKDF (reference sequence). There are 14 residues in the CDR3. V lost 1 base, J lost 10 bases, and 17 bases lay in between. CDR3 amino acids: CATSRAMTHPVQYF. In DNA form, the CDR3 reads TGTGCCACCAGCAGAGCGATGACCCACCCCGTCCAGTACTTC.

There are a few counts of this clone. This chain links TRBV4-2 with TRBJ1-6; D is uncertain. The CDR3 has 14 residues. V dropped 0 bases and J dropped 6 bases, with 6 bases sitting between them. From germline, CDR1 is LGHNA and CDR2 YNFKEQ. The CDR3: CASSQDRSNSPLHF. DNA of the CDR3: TGTGCCAGCAGCCAAGATCGTAGTAATTCACCCCTCCACTTT.

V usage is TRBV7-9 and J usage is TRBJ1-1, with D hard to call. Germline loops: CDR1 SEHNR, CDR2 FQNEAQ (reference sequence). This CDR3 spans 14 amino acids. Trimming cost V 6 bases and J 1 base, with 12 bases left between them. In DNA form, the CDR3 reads TGTGCCAGCAGTTTTCTCCTAGGGAACACTGAAGCTTTCTTT. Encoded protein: CASSFLLGNTEAFF.

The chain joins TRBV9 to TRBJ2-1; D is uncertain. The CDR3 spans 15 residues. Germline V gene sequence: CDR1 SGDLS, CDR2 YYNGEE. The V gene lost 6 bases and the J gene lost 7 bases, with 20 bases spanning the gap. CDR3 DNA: TGTGCCAGCACCGCAGTCGGCAGTTCCCTAAATGAGCAGTTCTTC. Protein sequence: CASTAVGSSLNEQFF.

The CDR3 coding sequence is TGTGCCACCAGCAGAGATCCGGTCTCCTACGAGCAGTACTTC. Translation: CATSRDPVSYEQYF. This sequence joins TRBV15 and TRBJ2-7; no firm D call. V gave up 0 bases and J gave up 0 bases, with 6 bases separating them. The CDR3 runs to 14 residues. Germline V gene sequence: CDR1 LNHNV, CDR2 YYDKDF (reference sequence).

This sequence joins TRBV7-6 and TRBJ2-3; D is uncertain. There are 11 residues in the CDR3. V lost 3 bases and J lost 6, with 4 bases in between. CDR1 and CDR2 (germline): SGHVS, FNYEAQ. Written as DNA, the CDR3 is TGTGCCAGCAGCTTCGGGGATACGCAGTATTTT. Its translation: CASSFGDTQYF.